This T cell receptor beta chain was documented in a study of T cell responses to AZD1222 COVID-19 vaccine. Study-wide findings and caveats: At 160-218 and 743-854, vaccine-associated CD4 TCRs were dominant, and they spanned spike. The donors showed a predominance of white British ancestry and of females, with possible underestimation of clonal diversity.

About this clone: Its matching antigen is unknown.

Sequencing was performed with immunoSEQ multiplex PCR; in TCRdb, only in-frame clones are kept and a portion is missing. The data hold about 140,000 clones, with 85% to 95% observed a single time. Germline CDR1 SEHNR, CDR2 FQNEAQ (reference sequence). V was trimmed by 4 bases and J by 7 bases, leaving 14 bases between them. The CDR3 contains 14 residues. The V call is TRBV7-9, the J call TRBJ2-1; D remains unclear. The receptor comes from an adult in good health. This specimen was peripheral blood, taken on day 0 of AZD1222 vaccination. The chain's CDR3 is CASSSDWLSNEQFF. CDR3 DNA sequence: TGTGCCAGCAGCTCAGACTGGTTAAGTAATGAGCAGTTCTTC.